This entry features one TCR beta chain sequence. Its cognate antigen is unknown. This entry belongs to a study of CD8 T cells in Susac syndrome. Findings and caveats of the study: An acknowledgment was made by the study that its TCR sequencing and HLA analysis involved relatively few individuals.

An input of roughly 0.45 to 1 ug of RNA was subjected to reverse transcription using random hexamers. TCRdb recomputed calls from the immunoSEQ multiplex PCR reads with MiXCR, one row per CDR3 protein. This sample has about 280,000 distinct CDR3 sequences, with approximately 84% found just once. The CDR3 is 14 amino acids. Germline CDR1 and CDR2: SNHLY and FYNNEI. Trimming removed 1 base from V and 10 bases from J, with 11 bases in between. Sequences were obtained from CD8+ T cells from PBMCs. This chain links TRBV2 with TRBJ1-6; D remains ambiguous. This clonotype originated in a human donor with multiple sclerosis. CDR3 sequence: CASSEGMEGSPLHF. The CDR3 DNA follows: TGTGCCAGCAGTGAAGGGATGGAGGGATCACCCCTCCACTTT.